Listed here are 30 T cell receptor beta chains from one sample, sequenced in a study of blood T cells in healthy people across ages. Sample-barcoded 5' priming and a J-beta primer mix drove a second PCR of roughly 6 to 12 cycles. One entry per CDR3 protein, called by TCRdb with MiXCR from the 5' RACE reads. The sample lists 540,000 or so distinct CDR3 sequences; less than 60% were seen once. Sample: blood. These receptors were taken from a man older than 75 in good health.

The chain joins TRBV2 to TRBJ2-1; 7 bases map to TRBD1. The CDR3 extends over 15 amino acids. The germline CDR1 and CDR2 sequences are SNHLY and FYNNEI. Trimming removed 3 bases from V and 8 bases from J; junction bases left unmatched: 10. CDR3: CASSDKGARGHEQFF. The CDR3, as DNA: TGTGCCAGCAGTGATAAGGGGGCGCGAGGCCATGAGCAGTTCTTC.

This sequence joins TRBV9 and TRBJ2-7, with D perhaps matching TRBD2 (6 bases). From germline, CDR1 is SGDLS and CDR2 YYNGEE. Deletions cut 0 bases from V and 1 base from J, with 11 bases between. The CDR3 is 15 residues long. The CDR3 nucleotides are TGTGCCAGCAGCGTAGAGGAGGAGGGTTCCTACGAGCAGTACTTC. This translates into CASSVEEEGSYEQYF.

The chain uses TRBV5-1 and TRBJ2-7, with TRBD2 matching 8 bases. CDR1 is SGHRS and CDR2 is YFSETQ in the germline V gene. This CDR3 comprises 16 residues. Trimming at V came to 4 bases and at J to 1 base, leaving 10 bases not matched to a gene. CDR3 sequence: CASSPDASGGSYEQYF. For the CDR3, the DNA is TGCGCCAGCAGCCCCGATGCGAGCGGGGGTTCCTACGAGCAGTACTTC.

The V and J genes are TRBV30 and TRBJ1-2; D may be TRBD1 (6 bases). The CDR3 sequence is 15 residues long. Trimming took 0 bases from V and 4 from J, leaving 15 bases between them. Germline V gives CDR1 GTSNPN, CDR2 SVGIG (reference sequence). CDR3 in amino acids: CAWSVKGGRTYGYTF. The CDR3 DNA reads as TGTGCCTGGAGTGTAAAAGGGGGTAGGACCTATGGCTACACCTTC.

The V gene is TRBV6-2 or TRBV6-3, the J gene TRBJ2-4; D is ambiguous. The tail of the sequence fits TRBJ2-7 better, so the J call may be wrong. CDR1 is MNHEY, CDR2 SVGEGT, per germline. The CDR3 sequence is 14 residues long. The CDR3: CASSPWTENYEQYF. Written as DNA, the CDR3 is TGTGCCAGCAGTCCCTGGACGGAAAACTACGAGCAGTACTTC.

V is TRBV20-1 and J is TRBJ2-7, with 9 bases fitting TRBD1. Germline values: CDR1 DFQATT, CDR2 SNEGSKA (reference sequence). This CDR3 has 14 amino acids. The junction had 1 base not matched to a gene; V was cut back by 0 bases and J by 1 base. In DNA, the CDR3 is TGCAGTGCTAGAGACGGACAGGGGTCCTACGAGCAGTACTTC. Protein product: CSARDGQGSYEQYF.

This CDR3 reads CASSIKRDRYQPQHF. CDR3 DNA: TGTGCCAGCAGCATCAAAAGGGACCGTTATCAGCCCCAGCATTTT. This chain uses TRBV9 with TRBJ1-5, with D maybe TRBD1 (5 bases). Per the germline V gene, CDR1 is SGDLS and CDR2 is YYNGEE. The CDR3 has 15 amino acids. Trimming removed 4 bases at V and 5 bases at J, with 16 bases between.

The chain uses TRBV12-3 or TRBV12-4 and TRBJ1-5; D gene ambiguous. V was shortened by 3 bases and J by 4 bases, with 10 bases between the two germline ends. The CDR3 consists of 14 residues. CDR3 bases: TGTGCCAGCAGTTTTGGGCAGGTGAATCAGCCCCAGCATTTT. Translating gives CASSFGQVNQPQHF.

CDR3: CSVTDRGLKLFF. CDR3 nucleotides: TGCAGCGTGACGGACAGGGGCCTGAAACTGTTTTTT. This sequence joins TRBV29-1 and TRBJ1-4, with 9 bases that match TRBD1. The junction had 7 bases not matched to a gene; V was cut back by 6 bases and J by 11 bases. CDR1 SQVTM and CDR2 ANQGSEA come from the germline V gene. The length of the CDR3 is 12 residues. The complete variable domain, with remaining parts taken from reference TRBV29-1 and TRBJ1-4, reads SAVISQKPSRDICQRGTSLTIQCQVDSQVTMMFWYRQQPGQSLTLIATANQGSEATYESGFVIDKFPISRPNLTFSTLTVSNMSPEDSSIYLCSVTDRGLKLFFGSGTQLSVL.

This clonotype showed up just a few times. The J gene is TRBJ2-2, the V gene TRBV27; 8 positions match TRBD2. The CDR3 sequence is 17 residues long. Trimming cost V 3 bases and J 0 bases; bases outside gene matches: 6. Germline CDR1 reads MNHEY; CDR2 reads SMNVEV (reference sequence). The CDR3 DNA reads TGTGCCAGCAGTTTTCAGCCTAGCGGGTCGAACACCGGGGAGCTGTTTTTT. Translation: CASSFQPSGSNTGELFF.

V usage is TRBV25-1 and J usage is TRBJ1-2, with a possible D match to TRBD1 (5 bases). Trimming shortened V by 3 bases and J by 6 bases, and 11 bases separated the two germline ends. The CDR3 extends over 13 amino acids. Germline assignment: CDR1 MGHDK and CDR2 SYGVNS. The CDR3 protein is CASSDFGGDGYTF. The DNA of the CDR3 is TGTGCCAGCAGTGATTTTGGGGGGGATGGCTACACCTTC.

The chain joins TRBV29-1 to TRBJ1-6; 8 bases are shared with TRBD1. V shed 6 bases and J 8 bases; nucleotides not matched to a gene: 6. The CDR3 has 13 residues. Per the germline V gene, CDR1 is SQVTM and CDR2 is ANQGSEA. CDR3 protein: CSVGQVKDSPLHF. The CDR3 coding sequence is TGCAGCGTGGGACAGGTTAAGGATTCACCCCTCCACTTT.

The chain links TRBV20-1 to TRBJ2-3; 14 bases match TRBD2. The CDR3 is made up of 15 amino acids. V was pared by 3 bases and J by 6 bases, with 5 bases of the junction left unmatched. Germline V gene data show CDR1 as DFQATT and CDR2 as SNEGSKA (reference sequence). This CDR3 reads CSARTSGRARDTQYF. The DNA for the CDR3 is TGCAGTGCTAGGACTAGCGGGAGGGCCCGGGATACGCAGTATTTT.

V and J are TRBV3-1 and TRBJ2-1; 8 positions agree with TRBD1. The CDR3 sequence is 15 residues long. Looked up from germline, CDR1 is LGHDT and CDR2 is YNNKEL (reference sequence). The J segment lost 7 bases and the V segment lost 0 bases, leaving 5 bases of the junction unmatched. Written as DNA, the CDR3 is TGTGCCAGCAGCCAAGATACAGGGGGTGGAAATGAGCAGTTCTTC. Translating it yields CASSQDTGGGNEQFF.

This clonotype was recorded a few times. The CDR3 spells CASSSAITPSYEQYF. As DNA, the CDR3 is TGTGCCAGCAGTTCTGCCATCACTCCCTCCTACGAGCAGTACTTC. This rearrangement joins TRBV28 to TRBJ2-7, with D unclear. Germline V gives CDR1 MDHEN, CDR2 SYDVKM. This CDR3 has 15 residues. V lost 4 bases and J 0 bases, leaving 13 bases between the germline ends.

This chain joins TRBV3-1 and TRBJ2-1; 11 bases agree with TRBD2. Germline V gene data show CDR1 as LGHDT and CDR2 as YNNKEL (reference sequence). Unmatched junction bases numbered 7, after V lost 4 bases and J lost 8 bases. CDR3 size: 15 residues. CDR3 protein: CASSPLAGGRDEQFF. The CDR3 bases are TGTGCCAGCAGCCCGCTAGCGGGAGGCCGGGATGAGCAGTTCTTC.

The chain joins TRBV20-1 to TRBJ2-7; D might be TRBD2 (7 bases). The DNA end favors TRBJ2-5, so the J call may be wrong. The CDR3 is 18 amino acids. From germline, CDR1 is DFQATT and CDR2 SNEGSKA (reference sequence). In nucleotides, the CDR3 is TGCAGTGCCCGGGGGCCCCCCACTAGCGAGCGCCGATGGGAGACCCAGTACTTC. This codes for CSARGPPTSERRWETQYF.

CDR3 bases: TGTGCCAGCAGTGTTAAGGGGGTACCCTACGAGCAGTACTTC. Translating it yields CASSVKGVPYEQYF. The rearrangement joins TRBV2 to TRBJ2-7, with D tentatively TRBD1 (6 bases). V was shortened by 4 bases and J by 2 bases, with 12 bases between the two germline ends. The CDR3 sequence is 14 residues long. Germline V gene sequence: CDR1 SNHLY, CDR2 FYNNEI. Supplemented by reference TRBV2 and TRBJ2-7, the full variable domain reads EPEVTQTPSHQVTQMGQEVILRCVPISNHLYFYWYRQILGQKVEFLVSFYNNEISEKSEIFDDQFSVERPDGSNFTLKIRSTKLEDSAMYFCASSVKGVPYEQYFGPGTRLTVT.

This clonotype has more than one count but fewer than ten. The chain employs TRBV5-1 and TRBJ2-1; D might be TRBD1 (6 bases). The V and J ends lost 4 bases and 0 bases respectively, with 17 bases between them. CDR3 length: 17 residues. The germline CDR1 and CDR2 sequences are SGHRS and YFSETQ. The CDR3 nucleotides are TGCGCCAGCAGCCCCCGCCGGACAGCGAGCTCCTACAATGAGCAGTTCTTC. Its translation is CASSPRRTASSYNEQFF. Combining the CDR3 with reference TRBV5-1 and TRBJ2-1 gives the whole variable domain KAGVTQTPRYLIKTRGQQVTLSCSPISGHRSVSWYQQTPGQGLQFLFEYFSETQRNKGNFPGRFSGRQFSNSRSEMNVSTLELGDSALYLCASSPRRTASSYNEQFFGPGTRLTVL.

This CDR3 is CASRPSNQPQHF. As DNA, the CDR3 is TGTGCCAGCAGGCCATCTAATCAGCCCCAGCATTTT. J is TRBJ1-5 and V is TRBV6-2 or TRBV6-3; D is ambiguous. The CDR3 has 12 residues. Germline V gives CDR1 MNHEY, CDR2 SVGEGT. V lost 6 bases and J 4 bases, leaving 7 bases between the germline ends.

The chain links TRBV20-1 to TRBJ1-5; unclear D gene. The CDR3 has 12 amino acids. Germline CDR1 and CDR2: DFQATT and SNEGSKA (reference sequence). Trimming took 5 bases from V and 6 from J, leaving 11 bases between them. CDR3 coding DNA: TGCAGTGCTCCCCTACACGGTCAGCCCCAGCATTTT. Amino acid sequence: CSAPLHGQPQHF.

This chain uses TRBV24-1 with TRBJ2-1; perhaps D is TRBD1 or TRBD2 (5 bases each). V gave up 1 base and J gave up 13 bases, with 19 bases separating them. Germline CDR1 reads KGHDR; CDR2 reads SFDVKD. This CDR3 has 15 residues. The CDR3 reads CATSDFRDGMETQFF. The CDR3 bases are TGTGCCACCAGTGATTTTAGGGACGGAATGGAGACCCAGTTCTTC.

Ten or more counts support this clonotype. V is TRBV6-6 and J is TRBJ1-1; the match to TRBD1 covers 10 bases. The CDR3 contains 12 residues. The V gene's germline CDR1 is MNHNY and CDR2 SVGAGI (reference sequence). The J segment lost 5 bases and the V segment lost 8 bases, leaving 2 bases of the junction unmatched. The CDR3 protein is CASGQGGTEAFF. DNA of the CDR3: TGTGCCAGCGGACAGGGGGGTACTGAAGCTTTCTTT.

This clonotype was recorded a few times. The V gene is TRBV2, the J gene TRBJ2-1, with 7 positions matching TRBD1. V shed 3 bases and J 8 bases; nucleotides not matched to a gene: 13. Germline V lookup: CDR1 SNHLY, CDR2 FYNNEI. The CDR3 totals 16 residues. The DNA for the CDR3 is TGTGCCAGCAGTGATCTTGGACAGGTCCGAGTGGATGAGCAGTTCTTC. Translated, it gives CASSDLGQVRVDEQFF.

The rearrangement links TRBV18 to TRBJ1-4; 9 nucleotides agree with TRBD1. CDR1 is KGHSH, CDR2 LQKENI, per germline. The CDR3 loop spans 14 amino acids. V lost 3 bases, J lost 6 bases, and 2 bases stayed unmatched. The CDR3 spells CASSPRQGDEKLFF. In nucleotides, the CDR3 is TGTGCCAGCTCACCCAGACAGGGGGATGAAAAACTGTTTTTT.

This clonotype was found a few times. The chain employs TRBV7-3 and TRBJ1-2; a weak D match, TRBD1 (6 bases). This CDR3 has 15 residues. CDR1 is SGHTA, CDR2 FQGTGA, per germline. The ends were cut back, 0 bases at V and 5 bases at J, with 13 bases in the middle. The DNA of the CDR3 is TGTGCCAGCAGCTTAACGGGGGCGGTTGCTTATGGCTACACCTTC. This encodes CASSLTGAVAYGYTF. Variable domain in full (rest from reference TRBV7-3 and TRBJ1-2): GAGVSQTPSNKVTEKGKYVELRCDPISGHTALYWYRQSLGQGPEFLIYFQGTGAADDSGLPNDRFFAVRPEGSVSTLKIQRTERGDSAVYLCASSLTGAVAYGYTFGSGTRLTVV.

The rearrangement links TRBV6-6 to TRBJ1-6; D uncertain. The CDR3 has 13 amino acids. V was cut by 8 bases and J by 7 bases, with 12 bases left in between. In germline, CDR1 is MNHNY, CDR2 SVGAGI (reference sequence). This CDR3 reads CASAGRKNSPLHF. CDR3 bases: TGTGCCAGCGCTGGACGGAAGAATTCACCCCTCCACTTT.

The genes are TRBV30 and TRBJ1-6, with no clear D. This CDR3 region has 13 residues. V dropped 2 bases and J dropped 8 bases, with 10 bases sitting between them. Germline CDR1 reads GTSNPN; CDR2 reads SVGIG (reference sequence). The CDR3 loop reads CAWSTSRDSPLHF. The CDR3, as DNA: TGTGCCTGGAGTACTAGCAGAGATTCACCCCTCCACTTT.

This chain connects TRBV20-1 to TRBJ2-4; no definite D call. Near its end, the DNA agrees better with TRBJ2-5, so the J call may be wrong. CDR1 and CDR2 (germline): DFQATT, SNEGSKA (reference sequence). CDR3 length equals 13 residues. The CDR3 loop reads CSARDRGKGTQYF. The CDR3 DNA reads as TGCAGTGCTAGAGATCGAGGAAAAGGGACCCAGTACTTC.

This rearrangement joins TRBV7-9 to TRBJ2-1; D is ambiguous. Trimming shortened V by 1 base and J by 1 base, and 11 bases separated the two germline ends. The CDR3 extends over 16 amino acids. The germline V gene has CDR1 SEHNR and CDR2 FQNEAQ (reference sequence). The CDR3 spells CASSLGTARSYNEQFF. The CDR3 DNA reads as TGTGCCAGCAGCTTAGGAACAGCTAGGTCCTACAATGAGCAGTTCTTC.